The 14 T cell receptor beta chains given below trace back to one sample, sequenced in a study of blood T cell repertoires in COVID-19. The repertoire was sequenced with immunoSEQ multiplex PCR; TCRdb's copy has only in-frame clones and lacks some. The top ten hold around 7.2% of the sample, which has roughly 250,000 clones, about 85% seen once. Sample: peripheral blood. The receptors come from a man in his sixties who had recovered from COVID-19.

This clone was seen only once. V usage is TRBV20-1 and J usage is TRBJ2-1; 10 bases are shared with TRBD2. The CDR3 covers 16 residues. Germline CDR1 and CDR2: DFQATT and SNEGSKA (reference sequence). J lost 10 bases, V lost 3 bases, and 15 bases had no gene match. The CDR3, as DNA: TGCAGTGCTAGTTTTGTAATGGGGCTAGCGGGGGAGGAGCAGTTCTTC. Translated, it gives CSASFVMGLAGEEQFF.

The chain uses TRBV12-5 and TRBJ2-1; maybe TRBD2 (5 bases). CDR3 size: 15 residues. V was pared by 7 bases and J by 10 bases, with 23 bases between. CDR1 is LGHNT, CDR2 FRNRAP, per germline. This chain's CDR3 is CASAYIESSRGEQFF. The CDR3 coding sequence is TGTGCTAGTGCCTACATTGAATCTAGCCGGGGAGAGCAGTTCTTC.

This clone was seen a handful of times. The chain joins TRBV7-9 to TRBJ2-2; TRBD1 is a possible D gene (6 bases). The germline gives CDR1 SEHNR, CDR2 FQNEAQ (reference sequence). The CDR3 runs 17 residues. The V end was cut by 6 bases, the J end by 0 bases, with 17 bases between. The CDR3: CASSSRPGQTNTGELFF. The CDR3 DNA reads TGTGCCAGCAGTTCCAGACCGGGACAAACGAACACCGGGGAGCTGTTTTTT.

The J gene is TRBJ2-1, the V gene TRBV11-2; 7 bases are shared with TRBD1. V shed 3 bases and J 5 bases; nucleotides not matched to a gene: 4. The CDR3 extends over 14 amino acids. Germline V gene data show CDR1 as SGHAT and CDR2 as FQNNGV. DNA of the CDR3: TGTGCCAGCAGCTTCAACAGGGGAAACAATGAGCAGTTCTTC. Its translation: CASSFNRGNNEQFF.

CDR3 amino acids: CATSRIGGYSNQPQHF. The CDR3, as DNA: TGTGCCACCAGCAGGATTGGGGGGTATAGCAATCAGCCCCAGCATTTT. The chain has TRBV15 and TRBJ1-5; TRBD1 might be the D (5 bases). The CDR3 loop spans 16 amino acids. The germline V gene has CDR1 LNHNV and CDR2 YYDKDF (reference sequence). V lost 3 bases, J lost 0 bases, and 12 bases lay in between.

The rearrangement links TRBV24-1 to TRBJ2-2; 11 bases map to TRBD1. V lost 5 bases to trimming and J lost 9 bases; unmatched junction nucleotides: 4. The germline gives CDR1 KGHDR, CDR2 SFDVKD. The CDR3 is 14 amino acids. The CDR3 DNA follows: TGTGCCACCAGTGGCATGGACAGGGGGCGGGAGCTGTTTTTT. Protein: CATSGMDRGRELFF.

CDR3 amino acids: CASSSHGTSGGVSNEQFF. CDR3 DNA sequence: TGTGCCAGCAGCTCCCATGGGACTAGCGGGGGGGTTTCCAATGAGCAGTTCTTC. The V call is TRBV7-6, the J call TRBJ2-1, with 16 bases fitting TRBD2. The V gene's germline CDR1 is SGHVS and CDR2 FNYEAQ. The trim removed 4 bases at V and 6 bases at J, leaving 9 bases unmatched. This CDR3 spans 18 amino acids.

This clone turned up a few times. The chain recombines TRBV5-4 with TRBJ2-7; 9 bases are a match to TRBD1. Trimming removed 1 base from V and 3 bases from J; junction bases left unmatched: 5. Germline CDR1 and CDR2: SGHNT and YYREEE (reference sequence). CDR3 size: 15 residues. The CDR3, as DNA: TGTGCCAGCAGCTTGACCGGGACAGGGAGCTACGAGCAGTACTTC. Protein product: CASSLTGTGSYEQYF.

The chain links TRBV6-2 or TRBV6-3 to TRBJ2-3; the D gene is possibly TRBD2 (5 bases). V lost 0 bases, J lost 1 base, and 11 bases lay in between. The germline V gene encodes CDR1 MNHEY and CDR2 SVGEGT. The CDR3 runs to 16 residues. The CDR3 region has the DNA TGTGCCAGCAGTTACTCCCAGAGGGCTGGCACAGATACGCAGTATTTT. It is translated as CASSYSQRAGTDTQYF.

This clone was counted a single time. The chain combines TRBV10-3 with TRBJ2-3; 10 bases agree with TRBD2. Germline CDR1 reads ENHRY; CDR2 reads SYGVKD. V trimming: 6 bases; J trimming: 0 bases; junction bases outside the gene matches: 3. The length of the CDR3 is 15 residues. CDR3 loop: CAIRRLAGSTDTQYF. The CDR3 coding sequence is TGTGCCATCAGGCGACTAGCGGGTAGCACAGATACGCAGTATTTT.

V and J are TRBV18 and TRBJ1-1; 10 bases align to TRBD1. The CDR3 extends over 14 amino acids. V trimming: 3 bases; J trimming: 7 bases; junction bases outside the gene matches: 5. Germline V gives CDR1 KGHSH, CDR2 LQKENI. In DNA form, the CDR3 reads TGTGCCAGCTCACCGGACAGGGGGAACTTTGAAGCTTTCTTT. As protein: CASSPDRGNFEAFF. Looking up the rest from reference TRBV18 and TRBJ1-1 gives the full variable domain: NAGVMQNPRHLVRRRGQEARLRCSPMKGHSHVYWYRQLPEEGLKFMVYLQKENIIDESGMPKERFSAEFPKEGPSILRIQQVVRGDSAAYFCASSPDRGNFEAFFGQGTRLTVV.

Comment on this clone: Other DNA sequences in the same sample also yield this CDR3. The chain has TRBV2 and TRBJ1-6, with D maybe TRBD1 (5 bases). This CDR3 has 14 amino acids. Trimming removed 0 bases at V and 10 bases at J, with 10 bases between. The germline gives CDR1 SNHLY, CDR2 FYNNEI. The chain's CDR3 is CASSEARRDSPLHF. The CDR3 DNA reads as TGTGCCAGCAGTGAAGCGAGGCGGGACTCACCCCTCCACTTT.

The chain uses TRBV3-1 (or the pseudogene TRBV3-2) and TRBJ2-2; 7 nucleotides match TRBD2. The V and J ends lost 2 bases and 5 bases, in that order; junction bases with no gene match: 2. The CDR3 loop spans 14 amino acids. Germline V gives CDR1 LGHDT, CDR2 YNNKEL (reference sequence). The chain's CDR3 is CASSQSGGTGELFF. In DNA form, the CDR3 reads TGTGCCAGCAGCCAATCCGGGGGGACCGGGGAGCTGTTTTTT.

In its sample, this clone was seen once. The CDR3 DNA reads TGTGCCAGCTCACCACCGTCGGTTGGACAGGCAAAACTGTTTTTT. Protein sequence: CASSPPSVGQAKLFF. The V call is TRBV18, the J call TRBJ1-4; the match to TRBD1 covers 7 bases. Germline V lookup: CDR1 KGHSH, CDR2 LQKENI. V was pared by 0 bases and J by 10 bases, with 8 bases of the junction left unmatched. This CDR3 is 15 amino acids long.